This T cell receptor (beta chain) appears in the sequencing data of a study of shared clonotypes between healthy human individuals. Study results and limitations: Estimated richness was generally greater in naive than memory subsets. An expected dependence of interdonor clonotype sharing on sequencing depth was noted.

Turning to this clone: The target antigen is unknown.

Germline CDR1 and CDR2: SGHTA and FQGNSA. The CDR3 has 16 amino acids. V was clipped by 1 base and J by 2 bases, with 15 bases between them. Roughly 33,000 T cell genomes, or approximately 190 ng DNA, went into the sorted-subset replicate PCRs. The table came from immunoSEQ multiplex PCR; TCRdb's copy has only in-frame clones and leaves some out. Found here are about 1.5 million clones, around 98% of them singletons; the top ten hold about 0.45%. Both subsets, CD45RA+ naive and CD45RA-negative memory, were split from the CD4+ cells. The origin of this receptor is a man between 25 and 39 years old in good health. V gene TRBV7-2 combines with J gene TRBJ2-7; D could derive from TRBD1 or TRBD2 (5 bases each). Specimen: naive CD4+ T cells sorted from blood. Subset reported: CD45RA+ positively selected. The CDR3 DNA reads TGTGCCAGCAGCTTAGAGGCGAATCGGGGCGCCTACGAGCAGTACTTC. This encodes CASSLEANRGAYEQYF.